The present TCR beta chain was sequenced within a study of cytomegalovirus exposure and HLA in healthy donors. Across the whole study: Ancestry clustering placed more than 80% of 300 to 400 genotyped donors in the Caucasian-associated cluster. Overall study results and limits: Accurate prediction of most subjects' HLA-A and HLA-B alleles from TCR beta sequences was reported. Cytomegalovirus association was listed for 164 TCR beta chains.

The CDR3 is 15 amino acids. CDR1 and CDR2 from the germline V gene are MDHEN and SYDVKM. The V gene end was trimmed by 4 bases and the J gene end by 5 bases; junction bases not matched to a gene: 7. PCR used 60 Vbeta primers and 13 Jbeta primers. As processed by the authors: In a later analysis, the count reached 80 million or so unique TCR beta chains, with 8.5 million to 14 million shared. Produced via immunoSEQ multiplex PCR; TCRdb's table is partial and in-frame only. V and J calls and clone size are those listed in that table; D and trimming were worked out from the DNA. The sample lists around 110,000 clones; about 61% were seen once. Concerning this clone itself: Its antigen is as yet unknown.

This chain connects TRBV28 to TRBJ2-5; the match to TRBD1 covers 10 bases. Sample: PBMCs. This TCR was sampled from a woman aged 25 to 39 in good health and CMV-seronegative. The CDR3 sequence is CASSSIGTGDETQYF. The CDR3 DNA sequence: TGTGCCAGCAGTTCGATCGGGACAGGGGATGAGACCCAGTACTTC.